This paragraph reports one T cell receptor (beta chain). Its cognate antigen is unknown. This sample was taken from a study of post-analysis software for immune sequencing data. Findings and limits, study-wide: Strong co-clustering by F measure was seen for same-batch samples. TRBV5-6, TRBV5-1 and TRBV20-1 belonged to a set of a handful of TRBV segments that were more frequent in patients than controls.

V shed 8 bases and J shed 0 bases, with 12 bases lying between them. Germline CDR1 is SEHNR and CDR2 is FQNEAQ (reference sequence). The CDR3 contains 14 residues. The authors incorporated unique molecular identifiers into the TCR beta cDNA libraries. Via MiXCR, TCRdb re-called the PCR reads, giving one row per CDR3 protein. The table lists roughly 150,000 distinct CDR3 sequences, about 37% of them singletons. This receptor was obtained from a girl between 10 and 17 years old with multiple sclerosis. This chain joins TRBV7-9 and TRBJ2-3; D uncertain. The sequences come from blood, collected after autologous hematopoietic stem cell transplantation. Here the CDR3 DNA reads TGTGCCAGCCCCGGCGGTCCTAGCACAGATACGCAGTATTTT. It encodes CASPGGPSTDTQYF. The full variable domain, rest sourced from reference TRBV7-9 and TRBJ2-3, is DTGVSQNPRHKITKRGQNVTFRCDPISEHNRLYWYRQTLGQGPEFLTYFQNEAQLEKSRLLSDRFSAERPKGSFSTLEIQRTEQGDSAMYLCASPGGPSTDTQYFGPGTRLTVL.